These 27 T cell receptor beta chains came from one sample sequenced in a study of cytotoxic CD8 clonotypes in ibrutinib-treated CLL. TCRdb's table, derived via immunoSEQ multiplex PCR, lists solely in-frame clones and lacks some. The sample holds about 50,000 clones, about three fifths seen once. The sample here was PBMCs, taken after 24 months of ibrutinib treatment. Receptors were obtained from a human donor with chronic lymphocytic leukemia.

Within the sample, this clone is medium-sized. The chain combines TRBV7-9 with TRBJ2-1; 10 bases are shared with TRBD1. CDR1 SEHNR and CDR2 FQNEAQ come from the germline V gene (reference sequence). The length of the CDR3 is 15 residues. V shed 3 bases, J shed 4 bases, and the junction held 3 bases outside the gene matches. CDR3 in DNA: TGTGCCAGCAGCTTGGGACAGGGGTGGTACAATGAGCAGTTCTTC. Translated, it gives CASSLGQGWYNEQFF.

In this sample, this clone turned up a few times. This CDR3 reads CTSSPSQPQHF. The CDR3 DNA is TGCACCAGCAGTCCTTCTCAGCCCCAGCATTTT. J is TRBJ1-5 and V is TRBV1. TRBV1 is reported as a pseudogene. CDR3 size: 11 residues.

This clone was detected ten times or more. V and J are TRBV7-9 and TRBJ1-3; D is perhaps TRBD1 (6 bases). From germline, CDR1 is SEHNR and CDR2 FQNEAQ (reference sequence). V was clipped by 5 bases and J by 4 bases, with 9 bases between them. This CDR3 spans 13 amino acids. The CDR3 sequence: CASSPGQGNTIYF. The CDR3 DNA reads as TGTGCCAGCAGCCCGGGACAAGGAAACACCATATATTTT.

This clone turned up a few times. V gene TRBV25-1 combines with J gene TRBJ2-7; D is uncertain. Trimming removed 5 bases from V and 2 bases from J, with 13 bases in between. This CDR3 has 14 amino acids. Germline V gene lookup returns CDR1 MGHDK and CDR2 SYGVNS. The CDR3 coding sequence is TGTGCCAGCAGTCCCCTGGGCCTACCCTACGAGCAGTACTTC. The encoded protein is CASSPLGLPYEQYF.

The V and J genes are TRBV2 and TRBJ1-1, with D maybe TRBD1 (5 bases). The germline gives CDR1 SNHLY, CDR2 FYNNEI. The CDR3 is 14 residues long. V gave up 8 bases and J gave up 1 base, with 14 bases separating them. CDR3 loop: CASGLMGPNTEAFF. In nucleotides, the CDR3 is TGTGCCAGCGGACTCATGGGACCGAACACTGAAGCTTTCTTT.

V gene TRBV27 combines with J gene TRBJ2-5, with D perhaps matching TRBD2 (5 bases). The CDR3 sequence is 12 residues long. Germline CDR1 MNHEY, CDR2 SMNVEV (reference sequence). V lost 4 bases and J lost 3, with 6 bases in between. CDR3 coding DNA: TGTGCCAGCAGTTCCGGGGAAGAGACCCAGTACTTC. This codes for CASSSGEETQYF.

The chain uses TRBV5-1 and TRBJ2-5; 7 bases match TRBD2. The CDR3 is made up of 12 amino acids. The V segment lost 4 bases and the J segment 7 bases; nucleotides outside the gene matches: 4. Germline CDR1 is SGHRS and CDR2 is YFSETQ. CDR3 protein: CASSRGEGTQYF. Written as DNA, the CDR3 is TGCGCCAGCAGCCGCGGGGAGGGGACCCAGTACTTC.

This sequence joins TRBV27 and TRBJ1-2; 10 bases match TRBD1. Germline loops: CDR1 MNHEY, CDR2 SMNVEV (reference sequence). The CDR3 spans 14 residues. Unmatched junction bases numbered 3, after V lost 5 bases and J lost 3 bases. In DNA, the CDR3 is TGTGCCAGCAGTACGACAGGGGGCGACTATGGCTACACCTTC. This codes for CASSTTGGDYGYTF.

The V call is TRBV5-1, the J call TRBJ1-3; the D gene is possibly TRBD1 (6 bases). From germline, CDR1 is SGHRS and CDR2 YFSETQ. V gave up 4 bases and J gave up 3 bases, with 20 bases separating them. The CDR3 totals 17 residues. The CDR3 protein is CASSPGLGARGGNTIYF. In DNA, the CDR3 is TGCGCCAGCAGCCCCGGGTTGGGGGCTAGGGGTGGAAACACCATATATTTT. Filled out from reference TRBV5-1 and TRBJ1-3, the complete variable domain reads KAGVTQTPRYLIKTRGQQVTLSCSPISGHRSVSWYQQTPGQGLQFLFEYFSETQRNKGNFPGRFSGRQFSNSRSEMNVSTLELGDSALYLCASSPGLGARGGNTIYFGEGSWLTVV.

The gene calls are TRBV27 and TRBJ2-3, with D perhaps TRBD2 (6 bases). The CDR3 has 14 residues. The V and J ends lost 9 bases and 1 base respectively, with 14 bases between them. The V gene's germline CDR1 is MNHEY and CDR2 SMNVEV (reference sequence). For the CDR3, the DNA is TGTGCCAGTGGCGGGGATTACCGCACAGATACGCAGTATTTT. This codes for CASGGDYRTDTQYF.

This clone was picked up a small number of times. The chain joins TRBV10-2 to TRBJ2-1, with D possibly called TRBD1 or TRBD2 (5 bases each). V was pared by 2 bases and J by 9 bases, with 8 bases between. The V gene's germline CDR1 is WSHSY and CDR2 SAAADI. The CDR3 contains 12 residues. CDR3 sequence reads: CASSELGREQFF. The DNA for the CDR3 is TGCGCCAGCAGTGAGCTGGGACGTGAGCAGTTCTTC.

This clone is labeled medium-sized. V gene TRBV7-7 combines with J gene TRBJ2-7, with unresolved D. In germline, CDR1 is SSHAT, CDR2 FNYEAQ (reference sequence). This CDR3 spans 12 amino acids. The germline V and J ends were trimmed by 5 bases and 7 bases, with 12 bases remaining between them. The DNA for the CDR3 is TGTGCCAGCAGCCCGGCGGTGGAAGAGCAGTACTTC. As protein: CASSPAVEEQYF. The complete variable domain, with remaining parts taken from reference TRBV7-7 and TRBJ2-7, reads GAGVSQSPRYKVTKRGQDVTLRCDPISSHATLYWYQQALGQGPEFLTYFNYEAQPDKSGLPSDRFSAERPEGSISTLTIQRTEQRDSAMYRCASSPAVEEQYFGPGTRLTVT.

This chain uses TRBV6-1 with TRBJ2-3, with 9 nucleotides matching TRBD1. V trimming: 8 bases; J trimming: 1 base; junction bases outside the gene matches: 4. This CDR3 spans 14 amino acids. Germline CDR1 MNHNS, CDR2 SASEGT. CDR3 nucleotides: TGTGCCAGCGTCCGGGACAGGGGCACAGATACGCAGTATTTT. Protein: CASVRDRGTDTQYF.

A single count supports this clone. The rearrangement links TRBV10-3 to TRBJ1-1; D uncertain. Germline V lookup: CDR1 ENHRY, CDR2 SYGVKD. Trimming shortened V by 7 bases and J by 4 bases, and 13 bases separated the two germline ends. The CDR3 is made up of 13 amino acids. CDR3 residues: CAIKSGVGTEAFF. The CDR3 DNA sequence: TGTGCCATCAAAAGCGGGGTGGGCACTGAAGCTTTCTTT.

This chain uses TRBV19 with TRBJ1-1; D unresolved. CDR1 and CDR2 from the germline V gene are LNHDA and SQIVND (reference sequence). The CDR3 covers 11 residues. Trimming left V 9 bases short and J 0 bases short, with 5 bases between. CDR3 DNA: TGTGCCAGCGAAATGAACACTGAAGCTTTCTTT. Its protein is CASEMNTEAFF. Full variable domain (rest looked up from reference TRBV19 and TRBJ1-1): DGGITQSPKYLFRKEGQNVTLSCEQNLNHDAMYWYRQDPGQGLRLIYYSQIVNDFQKGDIAEGYSVSREKKESFPLTVTSAQKNPTAFYLCASEMNTEAFFGQGTRLTVV.

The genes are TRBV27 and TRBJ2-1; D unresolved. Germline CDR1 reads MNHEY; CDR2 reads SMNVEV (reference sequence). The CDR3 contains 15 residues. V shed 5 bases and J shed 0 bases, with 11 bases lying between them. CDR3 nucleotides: TGTGCCAGCAGTGAGAGGCCTACCTCCTACAATGAGCAGTTCTTC. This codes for CASSERPTSYNEQFF.

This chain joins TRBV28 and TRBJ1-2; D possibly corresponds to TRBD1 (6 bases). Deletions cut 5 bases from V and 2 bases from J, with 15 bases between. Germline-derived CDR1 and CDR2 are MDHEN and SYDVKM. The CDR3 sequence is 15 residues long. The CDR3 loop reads CASSRRLTGNYGYTF. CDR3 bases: TGTGCCAGCAGTAGGCGTCTGACAGGAAACTATGGCTACACCTTC.

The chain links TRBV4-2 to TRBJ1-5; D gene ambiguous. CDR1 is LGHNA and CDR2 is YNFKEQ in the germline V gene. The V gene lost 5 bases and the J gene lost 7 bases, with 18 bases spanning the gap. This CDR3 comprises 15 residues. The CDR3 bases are TGTGCCAGCAGCTTGGCCGCGGAGATGCCACAGCCCCAGCATTTT. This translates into CASSLAAEMPQPQHF.

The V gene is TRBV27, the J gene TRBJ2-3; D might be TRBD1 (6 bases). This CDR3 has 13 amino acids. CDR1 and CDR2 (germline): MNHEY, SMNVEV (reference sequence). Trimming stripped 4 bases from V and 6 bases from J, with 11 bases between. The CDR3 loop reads CASSSPQGDTQYF. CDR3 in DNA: TGTGCCAGCAGTTCCCCACAGGGCGATACGCAGTATTTT.

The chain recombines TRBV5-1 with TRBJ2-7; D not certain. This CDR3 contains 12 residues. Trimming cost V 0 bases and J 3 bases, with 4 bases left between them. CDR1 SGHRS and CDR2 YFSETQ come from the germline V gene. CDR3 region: CASSLGNYEQYF. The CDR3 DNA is TGCGCCAGCAGCTTGGGGAACTACGAGCAGTACTTC.

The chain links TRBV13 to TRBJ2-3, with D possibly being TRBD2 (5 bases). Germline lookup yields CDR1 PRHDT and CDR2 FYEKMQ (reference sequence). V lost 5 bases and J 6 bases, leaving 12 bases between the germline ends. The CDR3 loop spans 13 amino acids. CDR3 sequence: CASSPRLIDTQYF. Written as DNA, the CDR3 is TGTGCCAGCAGCCCTAGACTAATTGATACGCAGTATTTT.

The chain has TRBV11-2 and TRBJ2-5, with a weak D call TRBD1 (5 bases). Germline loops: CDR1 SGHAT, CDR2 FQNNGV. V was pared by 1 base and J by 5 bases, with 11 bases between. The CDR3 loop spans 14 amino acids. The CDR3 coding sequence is TGTGCCAGCAGCTTAGGGTGGGGCTTGGAGACCCAGTACTTC. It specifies CASSLGWGLETQYF.

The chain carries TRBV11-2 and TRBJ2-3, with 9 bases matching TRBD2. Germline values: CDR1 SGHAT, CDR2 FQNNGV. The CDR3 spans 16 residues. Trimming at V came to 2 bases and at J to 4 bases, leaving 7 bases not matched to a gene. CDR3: CASSLRQRGDADTQYF. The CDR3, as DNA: TGTGCCAGCAGCTTAAGGCAGCGGGGGGACGCAGATACGCAGTATTTT. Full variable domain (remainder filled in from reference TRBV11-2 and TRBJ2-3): EAGVAQSPRYKIIEKRQSVAFWCNPISGHATLYWYQQILGQGPKLLIQFQNNGVVDDSQLPKDRFSAERLKGVDSTLKIQPAKLEDSAVYLCASSLRQRGDADTQYFGPGTRLTVL.

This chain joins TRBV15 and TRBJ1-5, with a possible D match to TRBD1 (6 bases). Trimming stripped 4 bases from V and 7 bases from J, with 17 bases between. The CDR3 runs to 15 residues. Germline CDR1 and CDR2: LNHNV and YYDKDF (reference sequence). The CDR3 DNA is TGTGCCACCAGCAAAGGGGGGGTGTCTGAGCAGCCCCAGCATTTT. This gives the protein CATSKGGVSEQPQHF.

The CDR3 DNA is TGTGCCAGCAGTGACCCTCAGACTCCGAGCTCCTACAATGAGCAGTTCTTC. Residues: CASSDPQTPSSYNEQFF. The V and J genes are TRBV25-1 and TRBJ2-1; D unresolved. Trimming removed 3 bases at V and 0 bases at J, with 15 bases between. The CDR3 totals 17 residues. Germline V gives CDR1 MGHDK, CDR2 SYGVNS.

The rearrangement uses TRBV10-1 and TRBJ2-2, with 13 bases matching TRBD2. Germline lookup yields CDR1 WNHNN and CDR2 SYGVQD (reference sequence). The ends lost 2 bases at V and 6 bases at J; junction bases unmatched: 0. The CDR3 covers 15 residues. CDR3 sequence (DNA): TGCGCCAGCAGTGAGGGACTAGCGGGGGCCGGGGAGCTGTTTTTT. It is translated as CASSEGLAGAGELFF.

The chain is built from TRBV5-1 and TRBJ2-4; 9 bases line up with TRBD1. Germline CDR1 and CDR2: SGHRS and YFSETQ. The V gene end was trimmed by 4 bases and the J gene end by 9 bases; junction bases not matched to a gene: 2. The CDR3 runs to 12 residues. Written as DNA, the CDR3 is TGCGCCAGCAGCCCGGACAGGGGCATTCAGTACTTC. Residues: CASSPDRGIQYF.